The entry below describes one TCR beta chain. The antigen is not known. This sample is part of a study of cytomegalovirus exposure and HLA in healthy donors. Whole-study findings and limits: Specific recognition of CMV antigens was confirmed in vitro for a few chains (all CMV-associated). Donor immune exposure was known only as CMV serostatus. In a later analysis, TCR beta V- and J-gene trimming showed a link to a missense DCLRE1C variant.

Amplification used 60 Vbeta primers and 13 Jbeta primers. Assay: immunoSEQ multiplex PCR; the TCRdb copy retains only in-frame clones and omits some. The sample contains 75,000 to 95,000 clones, roughly 63% of which appear only once. V was clipped by 8 bases and J by 10 bases, with 21 bases between them. CDR3 length equals 14 residues. Germline lookup yields CDR1 MDHEN and CDR2 SYDVKM. The V call is TRBV28, the J call TRBJ1-5; D gene uncertain. The sequence came from a woman younger than 45 in good health and CMV-seronegative. Sequenced material: PBMCs. Written as DNA, the CDR3 is TGTGCCAGCTACAAATTGGGAGGCTCCAGCCCCCAGCATTTT. It encodes CASYKLGGSSPQHF.